This TCR beta chain was identified during a study of T cell responses to AZD1222 COVID-19 vaccine. This clone appeared a single time. Its specificity is unknown. Study-level points and caveats: Two AZD1222 administrations were followed by greater Spike-specific TCR breadth and depth. Baseline seropositives among AZD1222 recipients totaled only 5 to 7. Nearly half of spike-specific TCRs reportedly target variant regions that are unmutated in the B.1.351 and B.1.1.7 variants.

TCRdb keeps only in-frame clones here, not all; method: immunoSEQ multiplex PCR. The sample shows 100,000 to 150,000 clones, around 92% of them seen only once. The TCR comes from an adult in good health. The sequenced sample was peripheral blood, obtained on day 0 of AZD1222 vaccination.

CDR3 sequence reads: CASSSRTGWGYTF. The CDR3 region has the DNA TGTGCCAGCAGCTCCCGGACGGGGTGGGGCTACACCTTC. The chain uses TRBV13 and TRBJ1-2; D remains unclear. The germline V and J ends were trimmed by 4 bases and 8 bases, with 14 bases remaining between them. Germline V gene sequence: CDR1 PRHDT, CDR2 FYEKMQ (reference sequence). The CDR3 runs 13 residues.